The T cell receptor (beta chain) described here comes from a study of blood T cell repertoires in COVID-19. The germline V gene encodes CDR1 SGHRS and CDR2 YFSETQ. This CDR3 has 15 amino acids. V dropped 0 bases and J dropped 0 bases, with 10 bases sitting between them. Clones were sequenced by immunoSEQ multiplex PCR, and TCRdb holds only the in-frame ones, with some missing. The sample consists of 200,000 or so clones, around 83% of them appearing once. The V and J genes are TRBV5-1 and TRBJ2-7, with D tentatively TRBD1 (6 bases). What was sequenced was peripheral blood. This receptor was obtained from a human donor in a cohort sampled during active COVID-19. For the CDR3, the DNA is TGCGCCAGCAGCTTGGGGACAGTGGCCTCCTACGAGCAGTACTTC. Its translation: CASSLGTVASYEQYF.